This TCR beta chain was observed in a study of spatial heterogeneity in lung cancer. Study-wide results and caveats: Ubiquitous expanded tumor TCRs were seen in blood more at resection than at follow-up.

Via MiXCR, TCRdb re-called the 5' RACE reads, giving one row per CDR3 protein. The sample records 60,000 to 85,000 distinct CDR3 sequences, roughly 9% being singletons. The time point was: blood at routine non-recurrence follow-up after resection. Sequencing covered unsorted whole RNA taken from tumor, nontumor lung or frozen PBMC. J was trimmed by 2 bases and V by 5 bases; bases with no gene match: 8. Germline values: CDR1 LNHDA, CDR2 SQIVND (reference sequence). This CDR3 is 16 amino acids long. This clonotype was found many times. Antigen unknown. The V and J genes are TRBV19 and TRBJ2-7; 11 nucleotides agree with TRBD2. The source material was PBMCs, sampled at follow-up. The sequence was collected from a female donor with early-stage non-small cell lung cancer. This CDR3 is CASSHGTSGRTYEQYF. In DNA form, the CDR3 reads TGTGCCAGTAGTCACGGGACTAGCGGCCGAACCTACGAGCAGTACTTC.